This TCR beta chain was identified in a study of blood T cell repertoires in COVID-19. Overall study context: COVID-19 samples collected from the United States, Italy and Spain covered acute and convalescent phases. The cDNA or gDNA used as material had been derived from T cells, B-cell-depleted T cells, or PBMCs.

Seattle patients were enrolled while actively infected and followed longitudinally. Original analysis: The assay estimated nucleated cells by amplifying reference gene primers. Sequencing was performed with immunoSEQ multiplex PCR; in TCRdb, only in-frame clones are kept and a portion is missing. V and J calls and clone size are given by that table; D and trimming were obtained from the DNA. There are some 40,000 clones in the sample; around 94% occur only once, and over 0.3% lies in the top ten. The CDR3 is 15 residues long. The V and J ends lost 4 bases and 5 bases, in that order; junction bases with no gene match: 7. From germline, CDR1 is SGHVS and CDR2 FQNEAQ.

The chain links TRBV7-8 to TRBJ2-1; 8 nucleotides line up with TRBD2. Source material: peripheral blood. The sequence came from a man over 45 with COVID-19, enrolled during active disease. For the CDR3, the DNA is TGTGCCAGCAGCTCCCGGGAGGGGTATGACAATGAGCAGTTCTTC. It encodes CASSSREGYDNEQFF. The full variable domain, rest sourced from reference TRBV7-8 and TRBJ2-1, is GAGVSQSPRYKVAKRGQDVALRCDPISGHVSLFWYQQALGQGPEFLTYFQNEAQLDKSGLPSDRFFAERPEGSVSTLKIQRTQQEDSAVYLCASSSREGYDNEQFFGPGTRLTVL.